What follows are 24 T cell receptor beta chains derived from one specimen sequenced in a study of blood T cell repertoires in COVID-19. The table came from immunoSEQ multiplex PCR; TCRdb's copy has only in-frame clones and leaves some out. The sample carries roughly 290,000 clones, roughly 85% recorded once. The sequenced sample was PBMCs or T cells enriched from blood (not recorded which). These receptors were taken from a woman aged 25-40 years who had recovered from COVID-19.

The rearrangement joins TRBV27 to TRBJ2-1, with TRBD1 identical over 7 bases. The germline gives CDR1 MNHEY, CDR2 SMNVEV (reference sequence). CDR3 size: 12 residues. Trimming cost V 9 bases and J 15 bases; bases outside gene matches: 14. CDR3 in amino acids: CASWTGGREWFF. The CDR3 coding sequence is TGTGCCAGTTGGACAGGAGGTAGGGAATGGTTCTTC.

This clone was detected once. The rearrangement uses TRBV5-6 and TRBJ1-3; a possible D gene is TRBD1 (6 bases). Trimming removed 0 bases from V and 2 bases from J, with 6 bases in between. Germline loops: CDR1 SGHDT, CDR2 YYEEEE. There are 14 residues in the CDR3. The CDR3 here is CASSLDRAGNTIYF. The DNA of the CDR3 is TGTGCCAGCAGCTTGGACAGGGCTGGAAACACCATATATTTT.

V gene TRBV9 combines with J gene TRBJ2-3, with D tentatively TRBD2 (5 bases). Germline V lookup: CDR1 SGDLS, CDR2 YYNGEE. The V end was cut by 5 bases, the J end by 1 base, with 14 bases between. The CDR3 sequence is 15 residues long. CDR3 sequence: CASRATGLGTDTQYF. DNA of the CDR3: TGTGCCAGCAGAGCTACCGGACTTGGCACAGATACGCAGTATTTT.

CDR3 sequence: CASTGGVGNEQFF. The CDR3 DNA reads TGTGCCAGTACTGGGGGGGTCGGGAATGAGCAGTTCTTC. The V and J genes are TRBV19 and TRBJ2-1; 7 positions agree with TRBD2. The CDR3 contains 13 residues. V gave up 7 bases and J gave up 7 bases; unmatched junction bases: 7. Per the germline V gene, CDR1 is LNHDA and CDR2 is SQIVND (reference sequence).

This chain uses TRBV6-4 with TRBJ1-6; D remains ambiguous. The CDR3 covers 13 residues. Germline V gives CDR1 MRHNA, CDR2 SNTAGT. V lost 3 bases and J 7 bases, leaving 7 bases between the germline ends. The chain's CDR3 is CASSEEENSPLHF. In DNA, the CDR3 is TGTGCCAGCAGTGAGGAGGAAAATTCACCCCTCCACTTT.

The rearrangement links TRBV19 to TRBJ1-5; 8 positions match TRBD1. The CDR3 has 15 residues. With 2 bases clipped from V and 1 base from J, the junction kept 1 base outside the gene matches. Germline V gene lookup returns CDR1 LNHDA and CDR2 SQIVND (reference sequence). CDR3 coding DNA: TGTGCCAGTAGTATACAGGGGGCGAGCAATCAGCCCCAGCATTTT. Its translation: CASSIQGASNQPQHF.

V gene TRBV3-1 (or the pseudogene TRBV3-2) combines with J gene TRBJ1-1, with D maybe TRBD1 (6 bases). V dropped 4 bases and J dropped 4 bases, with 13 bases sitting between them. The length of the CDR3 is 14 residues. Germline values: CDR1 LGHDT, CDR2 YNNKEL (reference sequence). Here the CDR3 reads CASSPRGGATEAFF. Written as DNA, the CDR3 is TGTGCCAGCAGCCCACGCGGGGGGGCCACTGAAGCTTTCTTT.

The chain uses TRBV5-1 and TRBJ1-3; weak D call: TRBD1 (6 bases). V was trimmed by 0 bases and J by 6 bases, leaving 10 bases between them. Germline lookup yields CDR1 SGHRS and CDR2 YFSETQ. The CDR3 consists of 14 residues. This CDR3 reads CASSLDQGQNTIYF. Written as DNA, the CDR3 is TGCGCCAGCAGCTTGGATCAGGGACAAAACACCATATATTTT. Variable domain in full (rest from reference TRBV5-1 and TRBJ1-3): KAGVTQTPRYLIKTRGQQVTLSCSPISGHRSVSWYQQTPGQGLQFLFEYFSETQRNKGNFPGRFSGRQFSNSRSEMNVSTLELGDSALYLCASSLDQGQNTIYFGEGSWLTVV.

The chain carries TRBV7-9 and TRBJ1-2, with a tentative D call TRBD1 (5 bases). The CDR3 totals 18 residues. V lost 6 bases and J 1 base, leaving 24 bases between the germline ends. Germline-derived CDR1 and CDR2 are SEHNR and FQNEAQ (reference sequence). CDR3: CASSPTGRNNKVNYGYTF. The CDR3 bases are TGTGCCAGCAGTCCCACAGGACGTAATAATAAGGTTAACTATGGCTACACCTTC.

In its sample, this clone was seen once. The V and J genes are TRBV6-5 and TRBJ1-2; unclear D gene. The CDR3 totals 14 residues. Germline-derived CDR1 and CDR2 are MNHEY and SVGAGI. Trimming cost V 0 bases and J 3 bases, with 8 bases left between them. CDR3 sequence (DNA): TGTGCCAGCAGTTACTCGAACTACGACTATGGCTACACCTTC. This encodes CASSYSNYDYGYTF.

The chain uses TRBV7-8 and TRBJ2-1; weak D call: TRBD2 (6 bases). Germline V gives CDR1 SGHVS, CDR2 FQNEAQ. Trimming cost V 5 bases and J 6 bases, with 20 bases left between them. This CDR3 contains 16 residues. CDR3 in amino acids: CASSPNLAPAPNEQFF. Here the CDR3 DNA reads TGTGCCAGCAGCCCAAACCTAGCGCCCGCCCCCAATGAGCAGTTCTTC. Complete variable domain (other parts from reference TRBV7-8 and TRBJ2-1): GAGVSQSPRYKVAKRGQDVALRCDPISGHVSLFWYQQALGQGPEFLTYFQNEAQLDKSGLPSDRFFAERPEGSVSTLKIQRTQQEDSAVYLCASSPNLAPAPNEQFFGPGTRLTVL.

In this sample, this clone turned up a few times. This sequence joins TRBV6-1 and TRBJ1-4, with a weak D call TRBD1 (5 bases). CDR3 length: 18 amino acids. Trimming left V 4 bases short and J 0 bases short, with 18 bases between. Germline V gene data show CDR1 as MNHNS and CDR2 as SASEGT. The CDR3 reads CASSVGLTADATNEKLFF. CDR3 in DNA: TGTGCCAGCAGTGTTGGTTTGACAGCAGATGCAACTAATGAAAAACTGTTTTTT.

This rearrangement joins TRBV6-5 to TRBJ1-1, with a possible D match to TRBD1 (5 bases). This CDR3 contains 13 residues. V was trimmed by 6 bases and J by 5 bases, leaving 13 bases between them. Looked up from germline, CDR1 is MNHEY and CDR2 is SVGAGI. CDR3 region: CASRGTFGTEAFF. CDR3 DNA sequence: TGTGCCAGCAGAGGGACTTTTGGGACTGAAGCTTTCTTT.

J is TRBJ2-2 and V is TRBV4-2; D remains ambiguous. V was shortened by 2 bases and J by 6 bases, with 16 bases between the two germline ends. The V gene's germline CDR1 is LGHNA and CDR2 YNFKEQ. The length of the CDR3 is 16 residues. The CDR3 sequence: CASSQPGSLEPGELFF. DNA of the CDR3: TGTGCCAGCAGCCAACCCGGGTCCTTAGAACCCGGGGAGCTGTTTTTT.

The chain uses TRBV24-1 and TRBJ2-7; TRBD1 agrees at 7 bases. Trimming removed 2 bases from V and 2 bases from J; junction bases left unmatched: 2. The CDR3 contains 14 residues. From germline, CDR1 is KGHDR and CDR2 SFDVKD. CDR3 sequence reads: CATSDSDRAYEQYF. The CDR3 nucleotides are TGTGCCACCAGTGATTCAGACAGGGCCTACGAGCAGTACTTC.

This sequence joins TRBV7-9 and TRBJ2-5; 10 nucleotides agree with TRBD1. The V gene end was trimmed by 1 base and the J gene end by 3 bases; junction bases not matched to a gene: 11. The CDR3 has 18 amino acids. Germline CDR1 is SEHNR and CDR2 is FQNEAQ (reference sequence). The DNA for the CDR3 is TGTGCCAGCAGCTTAGTTCGGCTGGGACAGGGGAGAAAAGAGACCCAGTACTTC. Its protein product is CASSLVRLGQGRKETQYF.

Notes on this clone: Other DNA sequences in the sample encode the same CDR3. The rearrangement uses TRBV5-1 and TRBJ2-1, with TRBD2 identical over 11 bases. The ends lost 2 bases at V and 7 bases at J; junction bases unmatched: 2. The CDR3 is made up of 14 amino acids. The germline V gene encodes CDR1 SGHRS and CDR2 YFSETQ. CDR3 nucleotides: TGCGCCAGCAGCTTAGGGACTAGCGGAAATGAGCAGTTCTTC. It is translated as CASSLGTSGNEQFF. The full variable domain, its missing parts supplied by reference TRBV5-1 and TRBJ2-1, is KAGVTQTPRYLIKTRGQQVTLSCSPISGHRSVSWYQQTPGQGLQFLFEYFSETQRNKGNFPGRFSGRQFSNSRSEMNVSTLELGDSALYLCASSLGTSGNEQFFGPGTRLTVL.

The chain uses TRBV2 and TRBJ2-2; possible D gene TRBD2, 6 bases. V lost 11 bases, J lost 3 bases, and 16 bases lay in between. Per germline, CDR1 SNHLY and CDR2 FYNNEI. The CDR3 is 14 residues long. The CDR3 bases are TGTGCCGGATCCGGGACGGGAGACACCGGGGAGCTGTTTTTT. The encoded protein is CAGSGTGDTGELFF.

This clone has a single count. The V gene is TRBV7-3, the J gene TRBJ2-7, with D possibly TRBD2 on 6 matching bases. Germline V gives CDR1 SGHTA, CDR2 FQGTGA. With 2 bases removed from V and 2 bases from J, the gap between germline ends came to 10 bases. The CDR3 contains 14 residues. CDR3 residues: CASSLGGNAYEQYF. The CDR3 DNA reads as TGTGCCAGCAGCTTAGGGGGGAACGCCTACGAGCAGTACTTC.

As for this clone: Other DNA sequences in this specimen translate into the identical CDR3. The CDR3 DNA sequence: TGCGCCAGCAGCTTGGACGCAGGAAACACCGGGGAGCTGTTTTTT. Translated: CASSLDAGNTGELFF. The J gene is TRBJ2-2, the V gene TRBV5-1; D uncertain. The length of the CDR3 is 15 residues. Germline CDR1 is SGHRS and CDR2 is YFSETQ. V lost 0 bases and J lost 2, with 8 bases in between.

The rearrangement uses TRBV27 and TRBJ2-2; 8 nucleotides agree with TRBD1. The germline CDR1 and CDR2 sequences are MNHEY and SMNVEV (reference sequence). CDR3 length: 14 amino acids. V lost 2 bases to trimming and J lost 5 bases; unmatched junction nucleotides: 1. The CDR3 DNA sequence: TGTGCCAGCAGTTTAGACAGGGGAACCGGGGAGCTGTTTTTT. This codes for CASSLDRGTGELFF.

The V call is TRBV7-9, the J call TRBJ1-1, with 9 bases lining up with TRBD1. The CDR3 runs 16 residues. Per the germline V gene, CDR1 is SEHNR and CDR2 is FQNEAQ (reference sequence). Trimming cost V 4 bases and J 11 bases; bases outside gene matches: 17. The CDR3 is CASSSEGSGTGLRAFF. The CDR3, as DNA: TGTGCCAGCAGCTCAGAGGGGTCCGGGACAGGGCTGCGGGCTTTCTTT.

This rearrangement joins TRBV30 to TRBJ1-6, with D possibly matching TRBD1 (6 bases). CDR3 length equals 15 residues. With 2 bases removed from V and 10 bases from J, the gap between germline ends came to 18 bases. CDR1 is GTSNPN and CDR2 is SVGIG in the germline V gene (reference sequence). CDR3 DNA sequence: TGTGCCTGGAGTAAGGCAGGGGCGGATCGGTCACCCCTCCACTTT. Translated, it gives CAWSKAGADRSPLHF.

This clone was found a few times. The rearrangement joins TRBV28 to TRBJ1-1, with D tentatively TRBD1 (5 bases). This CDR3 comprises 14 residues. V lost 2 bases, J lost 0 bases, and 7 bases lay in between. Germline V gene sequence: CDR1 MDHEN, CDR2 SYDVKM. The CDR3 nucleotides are TGTGCCAGCAGTTTAGGGACTATGAACACTGAAGCTTTCTTT. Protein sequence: CASSLGTMNTEAFF.